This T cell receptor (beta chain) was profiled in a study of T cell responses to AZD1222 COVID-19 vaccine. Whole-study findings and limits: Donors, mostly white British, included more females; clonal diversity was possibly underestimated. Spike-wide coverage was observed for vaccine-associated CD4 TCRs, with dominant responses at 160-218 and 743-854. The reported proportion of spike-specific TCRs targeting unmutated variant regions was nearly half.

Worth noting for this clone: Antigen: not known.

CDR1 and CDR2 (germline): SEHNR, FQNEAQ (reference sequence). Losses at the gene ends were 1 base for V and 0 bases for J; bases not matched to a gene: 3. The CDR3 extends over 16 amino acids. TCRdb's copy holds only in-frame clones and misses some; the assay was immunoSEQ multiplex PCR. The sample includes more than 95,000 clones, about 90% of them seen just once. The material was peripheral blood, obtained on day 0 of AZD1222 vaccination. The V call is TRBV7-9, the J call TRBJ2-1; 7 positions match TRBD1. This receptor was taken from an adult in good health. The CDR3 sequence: CASSLGTGYSYNEQFF. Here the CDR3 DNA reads TGTGCCAGCAGCTTAGGGACAGGTTACTCCTACAATGAGCAGTTCTTC.